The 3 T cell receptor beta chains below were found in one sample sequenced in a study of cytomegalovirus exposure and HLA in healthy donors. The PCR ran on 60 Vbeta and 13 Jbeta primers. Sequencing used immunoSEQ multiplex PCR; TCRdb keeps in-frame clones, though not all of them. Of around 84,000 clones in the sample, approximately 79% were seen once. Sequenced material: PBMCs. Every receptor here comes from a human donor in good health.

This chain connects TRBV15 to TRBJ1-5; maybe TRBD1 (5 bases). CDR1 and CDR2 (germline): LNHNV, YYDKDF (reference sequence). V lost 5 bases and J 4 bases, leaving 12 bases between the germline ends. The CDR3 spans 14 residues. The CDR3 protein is CATSLSRGNQPQHF. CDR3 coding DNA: TGTGCCACCAGCCTATCAAGGGGAAATCAGCCCCAGCATTTT.

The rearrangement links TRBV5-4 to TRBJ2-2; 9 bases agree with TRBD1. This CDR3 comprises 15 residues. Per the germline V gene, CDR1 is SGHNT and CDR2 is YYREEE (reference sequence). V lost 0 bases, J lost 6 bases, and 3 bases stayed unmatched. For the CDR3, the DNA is TGTGCCAGCAGCTTGGTCGGGGACAGGGCCGGGGAGCTGTTTTTT. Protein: CASSLVGDRAGELFF.

Written as DNA, the CDR3 is TGTGCCAGCAGTTATAGTCGGAACACTGAAGCTTTCTTT. As protein: CASSYSRNTEAFF. The genes are TRBV6-5 and TRBJ1-1; D remains unclear. V was pared by 3 bases and J by 1 base, with 6 bases between. Per the germline V gene, CDR1 is MNHEY and CDR2 is SVGAGI. The CDR3 totals 13 residues.